This T cell receptor (beta chain) comes out of a study of T-cell memory formation after mild COVID-19. Study results and caveats: Nothing showed for sure that second-wave clones peaking on day 37 were SARS-CoV-2 specific. Of the contracting clones, CD4+ ones lay mainly in CM and EM, and CD8+ ones in EMRA.

The V and J ends lost 6 bases and 6 bases respectively, with 11 bases between them. The CDR3 totals 13 residues. MiXCR was run by TCRdb on the 5' RACE reads, yielding one entry per CDR3 protein. The sample records hundreds of thousands of distinct CDR3 sequences, roughly 20% being singletons. With regard to this clonotype: Its antigen remains unknown.

This clonotype originated in an adult woman who had mild COVID-19 (a few samples of this study predate the infection). Cell type and time point are not known. Sequencing was done on a sample of PBMCs or a T cell subset sorted from them (not recorded which). The chain is built from TRBV12-3 or TRBV12-4 and TRBJ1-4; D is unclear. Written as DNA, the CDR3 is TGTGCCAGCAGCTACAGACCTTATGAAAAACTGTTTTTT. As protein: CASSYRPYEKLFF.